A selection of T cell receptor beta chains follows, all from one sample in a study of response to subunit inactivated influenza vaccine. One entry per CDR3 protein results from TCRdb running MiXCR on the RT-PCR reads. The sample lists about 570,000 distinct CDR3 sequences; around 10% were seen once. The same data also contributed to another study, on T cells expressing NK-cell markers.

Sequencing was performed on PBMCs from blood, taken on the day of vaccination. The source of these receptors is a man aged 45 to 65 who received an inactivated influenza vaccine. The CDR3 runs from the conserved cysteine through the conserved F or W. The order of the fields is D gene, V gene, J gene, clone size, CDR3 protein, CDR3 DNA. A D gene is named only where the DNA matches it firmly. Some rows have no size entry. The others give once, few or many, or a class for an expanded clone.

d_gene: TRBD2
v_gene: TRBV20-1
j_gene: TRBJ2-1
abundance: .
CDR3aa: CSASQGLGTHEQFF
CDR3nt: TGCAGTGCTAGTCAAGGACTAGGAACGCATGAGCAGTTCTTC

d_gene: .
v_gene: TRBV29-1
j_gene: TRBJ2-1
abundance: few
CDR3aa: CSVGSLGSGVEQFF
CDR3nt: TGCAGCGTGGGCTCTCTCGGGAGTGGGGTTGAGCAGTTCTTC

d_gene: .
v_gene: TRBV20-1
j_gene: TRBJ2-5
abundance: .
CDR3aa: CSASRGKRETQYF
CDR3nt: TGCAGTGCTTCGAGGGGGAAGAGGGAGACCCAGTACTTC

d_gene: TRBD1
v_gene: TRBV29-1
j_gene: TRBJ1-1
abundance: .
CDR3aa: CSVRGQRPTEAFF
CDR3nt: TGCAGCGTGAGGGGACAGAGACCTACTGAAGCTTTCTTT

d_gene: TRBD2
v_gene: TRBV28
j_gene: TRBJ2-2
abundance: few
CDR3aa: CASRAGTSGGFGTGELFF
CDR3nt: TGTGCCAGCAGAGCCGGGACTAGCGGGGGGTTCGGCACCGGGGAGCTGTTTTTT

d_gene: .
v_gene: TRBV12-3/TRBV12-4
j_gene: TRBJ1-1
abundance: .
CDR3aa: CASSFWGLHMNTEAFF
CDR3nt: TGTGCCAGCAGTTTTTGGGGGCTCCACATGAACACTGAAGCTTTCTTT

d_gene: .
v_gene: TRBV7-9
j_gene: TRBJ2-7
abundance: .
CDR3aa: CASRHGEKGQYF
CDR3nt: TGTGCCAGCAGGCATGGTGAGAAAGGGCAGTACTTC

d_gene: .
v_gene: TRBV27
j_gene: TRBJ1-5
abundance: few
CDR3aa: CASSSRDSGGQPQHF
CDR3nt: TGTGCCAGCAGTTCTAGGGACTCCGGAGGTCAGCCCCAGCATTTT

d_gene: TRBD1
v_gene: TRBV5-1
j_gene: TRBJ1-1
abundance: .
CDR3aa: CASSLDRGPEAFF
CDR3nt: TGCGCCAGCAGCTTGGACAGGGGCCCTGAAGCTTTCTTT

d_gene: .
v_gene: TRBV15
j_gene: TRBJ1-1
abundance: .
CDR3aa: CATSRGFGMRNTEAFF
CDR3nt: TGTGCCACCAGCAGAGGGTTCGGGATGAGGAACACTGAAGCTTTCTTT

d_gene: .
v_gene: TRBV12-3/TRBV12-4
j_gene: TRBJ2-5
abundance: few
CDR3aa: CASSPQGIQETQYF
CDR3nt: TGTGCCAGCAGTCCACAGGGAATTCAAGAGACCCAGTACTTC

d_gene: .
v_gene: TRBV24-1
j_gene: TRBJ2-1
abundance: few
CDR3aa: CATSDSLEQFF
CDR3nt: TGTGCCACCAGTGATTCACTTGAGCAGTTCTTC

d_gene: .
v_gene: TRBV6-1
j_gene: TRBJ2-7
abundance: few
CDR3aa: CASKMDSTYEQYF
CDR3nt: TGTGCCAGCAAGATGGACAGTACCTACGAGCAGTACTTC

d_gene: TRBD1
v_gene: TRBV7-9
j_gene: TRBJ1-2
abundance: few
CDR3aa: CASSYGTGLLGYTF
CDR3nt: TGTGCCAGCAGCTACGGGACAGGTCTATTGGGCTACACCTTC

d_gene: .
v_gene: TRBV7-9
j_gene: TRBJ2-5
abundance: .
CDR3aa: CASSPSRGETQYF
CDR3nt: TGTGCCAGCAGCCCCTCTAGGGGTGAGACCCAGTACTTC

d_gene: .
v_gene: TRBV6-5
j_gene: TRBJ2-5
abundance: few
CDR3aa: CASSYSIDETQYF
CDR3nt: TGTGCCAGCAGTTACTCGATTGATGAGACCCAGTACTTC

d_gene: TRBD2
v_gene: TRBV11-1
j_gene: TRBJ2-7
abundance: few
CDR3aa: CASSLSLAGWAGSYEQYF
CDR3nt: TGTGCCAGCAGCTTATCACTAGCGGGCTGGGCGGGCTCCTACGAGCAGTACTTC

d_gene: .
v_gene: TRBV4-3
j_gene: TRBJ1-1
abundance: many
CDR3aa: CASSQAPNLNTEAFF
CDR3nt: TGCGCCAGCAGCCAAGCTCCCAACCTGAACACTGAAGCTTTCTTT

d_gene: .
v_gene: TRBV20-1
j_gene: TRBJ2-7
abundance: few
CDR3aa: CSARPPGRAGVRYEQYF
CDR3nt: TGCAGTGCTCGCCCCCCAGGTAGGGCTGGGGTTAGATACGAGCAGTACTTC

d_gene: TRBD2
v_gene: TRBV11-2
j_gene: TRBJ2-1
abundance: .
CDR3aa: CASSLGRGLAGGTVYNEQFF
CDR3nt: TGTGCCAGCAGCTTAGGTCGAGGACTAGCGGGAGGCACCGTATACAATGAGCAGTTCTTC

d_gene: TRBD2
v_gene: TRBV5-1
j_gene: TRBJ2-3
abundance: .
CDR3aa: CASRSRLATDTQYF
CDR3nt: TGCGCCAGCCGATCTCGACTAGCAACAGATACGCAGTATTTT

d_gene: .
v_gene: TRBV6-2/TRBV6-3
j_gene: TRBJ1-5
abundance: many
CDR3aa: CASSLETGAPESQHF
CDR3nt: TGTGCCAGCAGCCTCGAAACGGGGGCCCCAGAGTCCCAGCATTTT

d_gene: .
v_gene: TRBV3-1
j_gene: TRBJ2-1
abundance: few
CDR3aa: CASSQIALGEQFF
CDR3nt: TGTGCCAGCAGCCAAATAGCGTTAGGTGAGCAGTTCTTC

d_gene: .
v_gene: TRBV10-3
j_gene: TRBJ2-7
abundance: few
CDR3aa: CAISVGRSYEQYF
CDR3nt: TGTGCCATCAGTGTGGGCAGAAGCTACGAGCAGTACTTC

d_gene: .
v_gene: TRBV6-1
j_gene: TRBJ2-7
abundance: few
CDR3aa: CASSPPLAYEQYF
CDR3nt: TGTGCCAGCAGTCCACCGCTAGCATACGAGCAGTACTTC

d_gene: .
v_gene: TRBV7-2
j_gene: TRBJ2-1
abundance: few
CDR3aa: CASSLTAIAYYNEQFF
CDR3nt: TGTGCCAGCAGCTTAACTGCCATAGCGTATTACAATGAGCAGTTCTTC

d_gene: .
v_gene: TRBV7-3
j_gene: TRBJ2-1
abundance: .
CDR3aa: CASSTANEQFF
CDR3nt: TGTGCCAGCAGCACTGCGAATGAGCAGTTCTTC

d_gene: .
v_gene: TRBV11-2
j_gene: TRBJ2-7
abundance: .
CDR3aa: CASSSLKATYEQYF
CDR3nt: TGTGCCAGCAGCTCCCTAAAGGCGACCTACGAGCAGTACTTC

d_gene: .
v_gene: TRBV4-3
j_gene: TRBJ2-1
abundance: .
CDR3aa: CASSQDFVFGVAHNEQFF
CDR3nt: TGCGCCAGCAGCCAAGATTTTGTTTTCGGGGTTGCCCACAATGAGCAGTTCTTC

d_gene: .
v_gene: TRBV3-1
j_gene: TRBJ1-2
abundance: .
CDR3aa: CASSRALQGLNYGYTF
CDR3nt: TGTGCCAGCAGCCGGGCTCTACAGGGTCTAAACTATGGCTACACCTTC

d_gene: TRBD1
v_gene: TRBV6-2/TRBV6-3
j_gene: TRBJ2-1
abundance: few
CDR3aa: CASTPAGTGGYNEQFF
CDR3nt: TGTGCCAGCACCCCCGCGGGGACAGGGGGTTACAATGAGCAGTTCTTC

d_gene: TRBD2
v_gene: TRBV20-1
j_gene: TRBJ2-3
abundance: .
CDR3aa: CSARAGTSFTDTQYF
CDR3nt: TGCAGTGCTAGAGCCGGGACTAGCTTTACAGATACGCAGTATTTT

d_gene: TRBD1
v_gene: TRBV3-1
j_gene: TRBJ2-3
abundance: .
CDR3aa: CASSQAQTGHNTDTQYF
CDR3nt: TGTGCCAGCAGCCAAGCGCAGACAGGGCATAACACAGATACGCAGTATTTT

d_gene: .
v_gene: TRBV7-6
j_gene: TRBJ2-1
abundance: .
CDR3aa: CASSLREIYNEQFF
CDR3nt: TGTGCCAGCAGCTTACGGGAGATTTACAATGAGCAGTTCTTC

d_gene: .
v_gene: TRBV6-2/TRBV6-3
j_gene: TRBJ2-1
abundance: few
CDR3aa: CASSAPGTEQFF
CDR3nt: TGTGCCAGCAGTGCCCCAGGGACTGAGCAGTTCTTC

d_gene: TRBD2
v_gene: TRBV28
j_gene: TRBJ2-1
abundance: few
CDR3aa: CASSLLAGQNEQFF
CDR3nt: TGTGCCAGCAGTTTGTTAGCGGGGCAGAATGAGCAGTTCTTC

d_gene: .
v_gene: TRBV4-1
j_gene: TRBJ1-4
abundance: .
CDR3aa: CASSQTGSGGATNEKLFF
CDR3nt: TGCGCCAGCAGCCAAACAGGGTCGGGGGGGGCAACTAATGAAAAACTGTTTTTT

d_gene: .
v_gene: TRBV20-1
j_gene: TRBJ1-1
abundance: .
CDR3aa: CSARGLLNTEAFF
CDR3nt: TGCAGTGCTAGGGGCCTACTCAACACTGAAGCTTTCTTT